The entry below describes one T cell receptor beta chain. The data were taken from a study of blood T cell repertoires in COVID-19. At the level of the study: Material from acute and convalescent COVID-19 was sourced from the United States, Italy and Spain. Sample material is recorded as cDNA or gDNA derived from T cells, B-cell-depleted T cells, or PBMCs.

Per the study methods: For nucleated cells, counts were estimated from reference gene primer amplification. Method: immunoSEQ multiplex PCR; TCRdb's copy keeps in-frame clones and lacks some. V, J and clone size reflect that table, while D and trimming were determined from the DNA. The sample has 150,000 to 200,000 clones; over 80% are singletons. V was cut by 4 bases and J by 2 bases, with 18 bases left in between. This CDR3 spans 16 amino acids. Germline loops: CDR1 MNHEY, CDR2 SVGEGT. The gene calls are TRBV6-2 or TRBV6-3 and TRBJ2-7, with a tentative D call TRBD1 (6 bases). This sequence originates from a woman aged 45-65 years with acute or convalescent COVID-19. The sequencing sample was made of peripheral blood. This chain's CDR3 is CASSFPVQGPAYEQYF. CDR3 coding DNA: TGTGCCAGCAGTTTCCCCGTCCAGGGGCCTGCCTACGAGCAGTACTTC.